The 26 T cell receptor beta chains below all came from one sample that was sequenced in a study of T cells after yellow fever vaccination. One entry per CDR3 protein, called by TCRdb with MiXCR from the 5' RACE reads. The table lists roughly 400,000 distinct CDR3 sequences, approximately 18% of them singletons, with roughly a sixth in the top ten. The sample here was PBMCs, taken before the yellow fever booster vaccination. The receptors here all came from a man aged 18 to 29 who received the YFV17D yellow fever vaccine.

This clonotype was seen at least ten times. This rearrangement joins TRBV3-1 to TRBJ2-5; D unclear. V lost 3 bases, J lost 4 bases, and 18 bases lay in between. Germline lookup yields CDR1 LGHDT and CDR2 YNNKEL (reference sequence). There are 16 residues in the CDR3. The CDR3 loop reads CASSHKGGWATETQYF. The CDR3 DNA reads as TGTGCCAGCAGCCACAAAGGCGGCTGGGCAACAGAGACCCAGTACTTC.

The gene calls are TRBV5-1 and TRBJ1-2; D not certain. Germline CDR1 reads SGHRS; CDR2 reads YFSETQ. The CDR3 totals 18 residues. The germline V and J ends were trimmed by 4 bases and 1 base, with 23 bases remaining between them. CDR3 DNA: TGCGCCAGCAGCCCGGAAGGGTTAGAACAAGGACTTAACTATGGCTACACCTTC. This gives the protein CASSPEGLEQGLNYGYTF.

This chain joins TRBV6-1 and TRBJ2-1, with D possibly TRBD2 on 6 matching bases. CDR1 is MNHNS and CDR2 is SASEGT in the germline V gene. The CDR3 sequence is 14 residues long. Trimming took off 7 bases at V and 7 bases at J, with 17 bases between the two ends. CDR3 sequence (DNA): TGTGCCAGCACGAGAAGGGTCGGAGGGAATGAGCAGTTCTTC. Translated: CASTRRVGGNEQFF.

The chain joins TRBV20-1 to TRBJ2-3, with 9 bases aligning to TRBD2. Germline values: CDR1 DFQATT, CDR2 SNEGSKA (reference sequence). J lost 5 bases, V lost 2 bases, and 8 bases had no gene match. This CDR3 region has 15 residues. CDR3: CSARLAGGPGDTQYF. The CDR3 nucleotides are TGCAGTGCTAGACTCGCGGGGGGGCCGGGAGATACGCAGTATTTT.

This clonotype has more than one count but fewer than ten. The CDR3 is CSAREGGLTNTGELFF. The CDR3, as DNA: TGCAGTGCTAGAGAGGGCGGACTAACGAACACCGGGGAGCTGTTTTTT. V usage is TRBV20-1 and J usage is TRBJ2-2; tentatively, D is TRBD2 (6 bases). The CDR3 loop spans 16 amino acids. The germline gives CDR1 DFQATT, CDR2 SNEGSKA (reference sequence). The germline V and J ends were trimmed by 0 bases and 0 bases, with 11 bases remaining between them.

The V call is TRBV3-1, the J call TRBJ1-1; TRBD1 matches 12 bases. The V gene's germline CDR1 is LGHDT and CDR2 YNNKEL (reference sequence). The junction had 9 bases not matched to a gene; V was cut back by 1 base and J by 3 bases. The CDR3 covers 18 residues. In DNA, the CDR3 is TGTGCCAGCAGCCAAGTTTGGGACAGGGGGCAATTTCACACTGAAGCTTTCTTT. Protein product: CASSQVWDRGQFHTEAFF.

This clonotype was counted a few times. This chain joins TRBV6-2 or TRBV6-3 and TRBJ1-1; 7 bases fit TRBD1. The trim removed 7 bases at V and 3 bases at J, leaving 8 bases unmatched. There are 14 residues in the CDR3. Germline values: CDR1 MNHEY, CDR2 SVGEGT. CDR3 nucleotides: TGTGCCAGCATTACCGACAGGGACGACACTGAAGCTTTCTTT. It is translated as CASITDRDDTEAFF.

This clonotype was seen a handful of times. In DNA form, the CDR3 reads TGTGCCAGCTCACCTGACGCGGCGCGTGGCCCGCCTTTCTTT. This sequence encodes CASSPDAARGPPFF. This rearrangement joins TRBV18 to TRBJ1-1, with D hard to call. The ends were cut back, 3 bases at V and 12 bases at J, with 20 bases in the middle. The CDR3 is made up of 14 amino acids. CDR1 and CDR2 from the germline V gene are KGHSH and LQKENI.

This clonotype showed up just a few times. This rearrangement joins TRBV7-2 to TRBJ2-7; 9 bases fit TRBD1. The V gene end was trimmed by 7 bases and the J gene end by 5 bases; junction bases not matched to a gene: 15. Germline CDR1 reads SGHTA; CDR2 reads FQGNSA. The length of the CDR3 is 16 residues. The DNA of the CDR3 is TGTGCCAGCACCGACCCATCCCGGACAGGGGACCACGAGCAGTACTTC. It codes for CASTDPSRTGDHEQYF.

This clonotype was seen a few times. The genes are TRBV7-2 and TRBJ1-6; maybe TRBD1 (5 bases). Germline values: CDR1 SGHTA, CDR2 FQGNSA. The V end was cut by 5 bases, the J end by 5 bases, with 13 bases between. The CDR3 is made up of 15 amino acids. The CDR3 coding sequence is TGTGCCAGCAGCCCCCGCGGAGGGGATAATTCACCCCTCCACTTT. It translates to CASSPRGGDNSPLHF.

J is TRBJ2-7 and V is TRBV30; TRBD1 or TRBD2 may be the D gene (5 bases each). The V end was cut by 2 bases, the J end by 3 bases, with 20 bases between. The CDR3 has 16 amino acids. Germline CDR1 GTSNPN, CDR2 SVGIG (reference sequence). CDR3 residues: CAWSPPSRGFGYEQYF. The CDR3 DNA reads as TGTGCCTGGAGTCCCCCCAGTCGGGGCTTTGGCTACGAGCAGTACTTC.

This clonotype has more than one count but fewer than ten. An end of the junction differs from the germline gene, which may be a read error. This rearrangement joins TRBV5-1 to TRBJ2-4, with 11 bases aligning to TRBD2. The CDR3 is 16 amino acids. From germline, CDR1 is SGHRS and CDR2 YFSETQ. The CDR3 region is CASSLSPSGGKSIQYF. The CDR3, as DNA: TGCGCCAGCAGCTTGAGCCCTAGCGGGGGGAAAAGCATTCAGTACTTC.

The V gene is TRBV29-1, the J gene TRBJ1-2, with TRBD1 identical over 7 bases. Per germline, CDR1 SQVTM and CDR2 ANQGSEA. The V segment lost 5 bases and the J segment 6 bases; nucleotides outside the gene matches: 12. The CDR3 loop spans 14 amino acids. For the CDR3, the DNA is TGCAGCGTTCCATCCCAGAGGGGGCCCCATGGCTACACCTTC. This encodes CSVPSQRGPHGYTF.

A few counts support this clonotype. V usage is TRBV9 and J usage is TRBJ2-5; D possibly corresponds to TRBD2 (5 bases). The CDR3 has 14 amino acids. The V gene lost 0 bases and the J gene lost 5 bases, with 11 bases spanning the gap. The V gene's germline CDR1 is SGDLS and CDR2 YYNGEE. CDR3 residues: CASSVDRGLETQYF. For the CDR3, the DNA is TGTGCCAGCAGCGTAGATAGAGGGCTGGAGACCCAGTACTTC.

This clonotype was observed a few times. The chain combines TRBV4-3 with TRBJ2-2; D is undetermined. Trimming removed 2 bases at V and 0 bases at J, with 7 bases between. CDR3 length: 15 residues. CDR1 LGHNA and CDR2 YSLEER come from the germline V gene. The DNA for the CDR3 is TGCGCCAGCAGCCAATTTTCACCGAACACCGGGGAGCTGTTTTTT. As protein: CASSQFSPNTGELFF.

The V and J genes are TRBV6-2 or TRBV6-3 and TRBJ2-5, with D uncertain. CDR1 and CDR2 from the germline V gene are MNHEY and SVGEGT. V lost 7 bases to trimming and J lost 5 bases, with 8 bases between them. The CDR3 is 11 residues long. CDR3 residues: CASTDGETQYF. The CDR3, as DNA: TGTGCCAGCACCGACGGGGAGACCCAGTACTTC.

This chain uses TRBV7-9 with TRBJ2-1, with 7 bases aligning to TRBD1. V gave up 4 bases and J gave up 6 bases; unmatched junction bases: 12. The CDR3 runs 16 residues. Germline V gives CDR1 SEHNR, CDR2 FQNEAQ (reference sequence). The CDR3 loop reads CASSSTGTAIPNEQFF. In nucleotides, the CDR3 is TGTGCCAGCAGCTCAACCGGGACAGCAATCCCCAATGAGCAGTTCTTC.

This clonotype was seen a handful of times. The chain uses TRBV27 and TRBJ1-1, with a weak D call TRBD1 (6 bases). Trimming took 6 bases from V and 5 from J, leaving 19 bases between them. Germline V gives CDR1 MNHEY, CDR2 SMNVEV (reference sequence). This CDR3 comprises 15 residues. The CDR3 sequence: CASSHTGGPRTEAFF. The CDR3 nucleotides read TGTGCCAGCAGCCATACGGGGGGGCCAAGGACTGAAGCTTTCTTT.

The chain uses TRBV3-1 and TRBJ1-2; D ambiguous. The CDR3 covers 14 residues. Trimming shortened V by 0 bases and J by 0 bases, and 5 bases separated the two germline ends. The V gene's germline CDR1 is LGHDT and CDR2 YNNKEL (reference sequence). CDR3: CASSQEPPNYGYTF. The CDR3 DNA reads TGTGCCAGCAGCCAAGAGCCTCCTAACTATGGCTACACCTTC.

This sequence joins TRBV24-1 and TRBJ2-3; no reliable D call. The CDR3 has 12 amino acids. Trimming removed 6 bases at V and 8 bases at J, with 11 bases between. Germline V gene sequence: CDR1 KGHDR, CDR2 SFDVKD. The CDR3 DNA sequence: TGTGCCACCAGTCTGGGTCTTGGTACGCAGTATTTT. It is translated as CATSLGLGTQYF.

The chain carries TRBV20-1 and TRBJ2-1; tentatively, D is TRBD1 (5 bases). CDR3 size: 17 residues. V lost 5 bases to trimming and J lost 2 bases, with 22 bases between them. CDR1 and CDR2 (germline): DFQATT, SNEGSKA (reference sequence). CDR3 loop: CSASNTDRLGPYNEQFF. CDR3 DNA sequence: TGCAGTGCTTCCAACACAGACAGACTGGGCCCCTACAATGAGCAGTTCTTC.

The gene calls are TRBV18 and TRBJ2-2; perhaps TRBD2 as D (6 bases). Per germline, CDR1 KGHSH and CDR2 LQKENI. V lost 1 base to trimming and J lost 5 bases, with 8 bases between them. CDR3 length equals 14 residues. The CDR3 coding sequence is TGTGCCAGCTCACCACGGACTACAACCGGGGAGCTGTTTTTT. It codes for CASSPRTTTGELFF. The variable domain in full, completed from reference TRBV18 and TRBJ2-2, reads NAGVMQNPRHLVRRRGQEARLRCSPMKGHSHVYWYRQLPEEGLKFMVYLQKENIIDESGMPKERFSAEFPKEGPSILRIQQVVRGDSAAYFCASSPRTTTGELFFGEGSRLTVL.

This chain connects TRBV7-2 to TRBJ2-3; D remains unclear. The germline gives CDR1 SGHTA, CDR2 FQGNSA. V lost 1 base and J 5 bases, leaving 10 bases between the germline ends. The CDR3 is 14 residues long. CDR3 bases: TGTGCCAGCAGCTTAGGACTCGATATAGATACGCAGTATTTT. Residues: CASSLGLDIDTQYF.

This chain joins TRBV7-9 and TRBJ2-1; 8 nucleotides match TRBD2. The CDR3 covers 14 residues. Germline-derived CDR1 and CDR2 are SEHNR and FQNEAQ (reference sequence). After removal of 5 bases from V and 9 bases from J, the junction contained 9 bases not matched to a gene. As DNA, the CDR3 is TGTGCCAGCAGCCAATACGGGGGGGCAAGTGAGCAGTTCTTC. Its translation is CASSQYGGASEQFF.

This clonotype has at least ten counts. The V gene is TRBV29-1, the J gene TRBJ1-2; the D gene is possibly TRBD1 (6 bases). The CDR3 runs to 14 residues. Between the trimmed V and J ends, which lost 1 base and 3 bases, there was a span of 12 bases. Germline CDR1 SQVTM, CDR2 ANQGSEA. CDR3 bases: TGCAGCGTTGAAGCGGCAGGGGATTACTATGGCTACACCTTC. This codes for CSVEAAGDYYGYTF.

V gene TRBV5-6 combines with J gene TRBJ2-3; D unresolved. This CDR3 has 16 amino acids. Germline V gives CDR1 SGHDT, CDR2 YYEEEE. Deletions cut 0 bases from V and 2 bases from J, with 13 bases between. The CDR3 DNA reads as TGTGCCAGCAGCTTGGGGTTAGTGCAACCCACAGATACGCAGTATTTT. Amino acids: CASSLGLVQPTDTQYF.